In this sample, the clone carrying this T cell receptor (beta chain) turned up many times. The antigen remains unidentified. TCRdb recomputed calls from the reads with MiXCR, one row per CDR3 protein. The table includes about 15,000 distinct CDR3 sequences, roughly 15% detected once. This sample is drawn from a study of type 1 regulatory T cells. Study as a whole: T-allo10 is a Tr1-enriched, alloantigen-specific CD4 T cell product made in vitro.

Trimming stripped 6 bases from V and 2 bases from J, with 17 bases between. The CDR3 length is 14 residues. Germline V gene data show CDR1 as DFQATT and CDR2 as SNEGSKA (reference sequence). The TCR was taken from a human donor in good health. The chain combines TRBV20-1 with TRBJ2-7; the D gene could be TRBD1 or TRBD2 (7 bases each). The sequenced material came from cultured T cells, either the whole culture or a sorted T cell fraction (not recorded which). The CDR3 loop is CSAQGGGGTYEQYF. The CDR3 DNA follows: TGCAGTGCGCAGGGGGGGGGAGGAACCTACGAGCAGTACTTC.